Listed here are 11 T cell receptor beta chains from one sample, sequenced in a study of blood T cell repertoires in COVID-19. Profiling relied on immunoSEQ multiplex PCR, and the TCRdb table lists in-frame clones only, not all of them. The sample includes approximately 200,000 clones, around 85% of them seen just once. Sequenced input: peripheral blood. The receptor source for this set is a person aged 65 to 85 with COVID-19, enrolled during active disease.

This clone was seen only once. CDR3 residues: CANGGGSIAGQVTDTQYF. As DNA, the CDR3 is TGTGCCAACGGCGGCGGGTCGATAGCGGGTCAAGTCACAGATACGCAGTATTTT. The chain recombines TRBV2 with TRBJ2-3; 7 bases align to TRBD2. After removal of 10 bases from V and 2 bases from J, the junction contained 21 bases not matched to a gene. CDR1 SNHLY and CDR2 FYNNEI come from the germline V gene. The CDR3 length is 18 residues.

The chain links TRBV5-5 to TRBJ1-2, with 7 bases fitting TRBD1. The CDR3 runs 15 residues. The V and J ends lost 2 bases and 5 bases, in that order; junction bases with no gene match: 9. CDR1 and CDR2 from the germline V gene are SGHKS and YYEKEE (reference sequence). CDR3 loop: CASSLTGTDGYGYTF. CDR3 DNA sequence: TGTGCCAGCAGCTTAACCGGGACAGATGGGTATGGCTACACCTTC.

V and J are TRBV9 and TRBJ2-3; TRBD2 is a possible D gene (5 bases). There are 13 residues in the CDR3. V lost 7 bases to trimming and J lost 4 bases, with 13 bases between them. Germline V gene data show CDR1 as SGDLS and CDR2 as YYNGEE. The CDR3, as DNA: TGTGCCAGCTCCCCGTGGGGAGCAGATACGCAGTATTTT. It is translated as CASSPWGADTQYF.

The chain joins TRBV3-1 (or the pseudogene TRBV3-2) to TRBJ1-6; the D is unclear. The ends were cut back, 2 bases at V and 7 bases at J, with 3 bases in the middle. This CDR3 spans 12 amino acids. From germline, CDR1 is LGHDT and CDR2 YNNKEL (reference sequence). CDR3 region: CASSQQNSPLHF. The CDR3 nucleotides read TGTGCCAGCAGCCAACAGAATTCACCCCTCCACTTT.

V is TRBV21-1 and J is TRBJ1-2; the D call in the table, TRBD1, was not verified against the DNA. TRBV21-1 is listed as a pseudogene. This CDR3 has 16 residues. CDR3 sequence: CASSKRAGTELYGYTF. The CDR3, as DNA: TGTGCCAGCAGCAAGAGGGCCGGGACAGAGCTCTATGGCTACACCTTC.

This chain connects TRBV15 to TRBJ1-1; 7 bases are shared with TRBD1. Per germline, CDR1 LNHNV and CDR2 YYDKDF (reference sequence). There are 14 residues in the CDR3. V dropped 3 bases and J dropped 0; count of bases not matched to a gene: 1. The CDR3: CATSRDRLNTEAFF. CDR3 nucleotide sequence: TGTGCCACCAGCAGGGACAGGCTGAACACTGAAGCTTTCTTT.

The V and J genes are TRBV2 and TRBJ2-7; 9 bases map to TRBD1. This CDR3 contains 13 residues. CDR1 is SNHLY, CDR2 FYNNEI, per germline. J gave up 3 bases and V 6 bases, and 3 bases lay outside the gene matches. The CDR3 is CASRRQGVYEQYF. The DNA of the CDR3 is TGTGCCAGCAGGCGACAGGGGGTCTACGAGCAGTACTTC.

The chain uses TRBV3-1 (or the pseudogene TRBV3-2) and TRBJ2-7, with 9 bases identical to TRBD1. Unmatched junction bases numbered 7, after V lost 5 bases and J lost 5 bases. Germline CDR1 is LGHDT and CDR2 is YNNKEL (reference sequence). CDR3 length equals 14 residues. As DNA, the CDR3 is TGTGCCAGCAGCTCAAGGACAGGGGAGAACGAGCAGTACTTC. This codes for CASSSRTGENEQYF.

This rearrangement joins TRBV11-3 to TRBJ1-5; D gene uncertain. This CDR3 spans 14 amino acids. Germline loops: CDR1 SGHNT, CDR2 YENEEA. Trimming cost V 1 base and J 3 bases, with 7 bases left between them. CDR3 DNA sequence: TGTGCCAGCAGCTTAGGGGCAGTCAATCAGCCCCAGCATTTT. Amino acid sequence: CASSLGAVNQPQHF.

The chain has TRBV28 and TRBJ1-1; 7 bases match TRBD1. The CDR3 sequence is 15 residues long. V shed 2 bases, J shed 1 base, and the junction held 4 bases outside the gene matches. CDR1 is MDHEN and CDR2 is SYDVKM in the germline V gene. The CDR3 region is CASSLTRGANTEAFF. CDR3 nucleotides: TGTGCCAGCAGTTTAACCAGGGGGGCGAACACTGAAGCTTTCTTT.

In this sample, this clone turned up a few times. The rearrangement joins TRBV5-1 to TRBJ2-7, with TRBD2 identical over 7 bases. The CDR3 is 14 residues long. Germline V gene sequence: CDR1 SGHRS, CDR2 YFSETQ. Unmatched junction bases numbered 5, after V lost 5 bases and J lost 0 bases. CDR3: CASRAGPSSYEQYF. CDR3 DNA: TGCGCCAGCAGAGCGGGACCTAGCTCCTACGAGCAGTACTTC.